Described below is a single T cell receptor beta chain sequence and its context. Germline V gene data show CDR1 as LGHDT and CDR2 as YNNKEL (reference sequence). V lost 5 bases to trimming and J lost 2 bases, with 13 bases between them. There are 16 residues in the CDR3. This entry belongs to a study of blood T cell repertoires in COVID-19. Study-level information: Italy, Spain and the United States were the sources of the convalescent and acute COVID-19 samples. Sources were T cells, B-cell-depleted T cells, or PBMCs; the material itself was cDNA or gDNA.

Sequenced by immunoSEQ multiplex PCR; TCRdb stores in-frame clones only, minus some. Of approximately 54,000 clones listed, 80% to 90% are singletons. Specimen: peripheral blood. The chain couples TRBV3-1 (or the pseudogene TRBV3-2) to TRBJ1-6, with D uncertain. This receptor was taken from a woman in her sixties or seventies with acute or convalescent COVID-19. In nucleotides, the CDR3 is TGTGCCAGCAGCACCCAACGGTCTACCTATAATTCACCCCTCCACTTT. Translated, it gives CASSTQRSTYNSPLHF.